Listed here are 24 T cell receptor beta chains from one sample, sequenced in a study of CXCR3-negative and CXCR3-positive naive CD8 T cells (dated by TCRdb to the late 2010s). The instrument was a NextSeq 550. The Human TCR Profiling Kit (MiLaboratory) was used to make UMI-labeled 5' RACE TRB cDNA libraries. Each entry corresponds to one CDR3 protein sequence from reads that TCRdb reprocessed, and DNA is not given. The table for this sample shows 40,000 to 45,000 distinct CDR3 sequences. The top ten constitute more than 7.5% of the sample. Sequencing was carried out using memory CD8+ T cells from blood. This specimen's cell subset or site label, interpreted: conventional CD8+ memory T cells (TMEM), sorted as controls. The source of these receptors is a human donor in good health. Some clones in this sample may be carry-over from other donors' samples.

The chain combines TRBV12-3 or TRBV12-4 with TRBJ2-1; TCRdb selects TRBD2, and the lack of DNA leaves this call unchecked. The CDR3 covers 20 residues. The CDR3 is CASTYPTGLAGGLGRNEQFF.

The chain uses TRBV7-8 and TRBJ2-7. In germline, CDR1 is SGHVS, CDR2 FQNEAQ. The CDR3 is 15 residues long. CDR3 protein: CASSPARLLTYEQYF. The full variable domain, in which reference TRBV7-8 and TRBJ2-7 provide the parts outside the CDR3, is GAGVSQSPRYKVAKRGQDVALRCDPISGHVSLFWYQQALGQGPEFLTYFQNEAQLDKSGLPSDRFFAERPEGSVSTLKIQRTQQEDSAVYLCASSPARLLTYEQYFGPGTRLTVT.

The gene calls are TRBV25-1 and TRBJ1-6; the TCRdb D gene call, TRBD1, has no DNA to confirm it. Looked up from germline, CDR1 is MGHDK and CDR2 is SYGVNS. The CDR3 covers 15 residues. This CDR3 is CASSEFGQGNSPLHF.

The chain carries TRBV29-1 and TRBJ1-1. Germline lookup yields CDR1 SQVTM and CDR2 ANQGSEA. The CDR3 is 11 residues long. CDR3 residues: CSVEGYTEAFF.

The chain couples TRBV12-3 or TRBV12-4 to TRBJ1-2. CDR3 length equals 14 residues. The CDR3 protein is CASSLSTIPDGYTF.

CDR3 amino acids: CSAMKRGESYEQYF. The rearrangement links TRBV20-1 to TRBJ2-7; TCRdb gives TRBD1 as the D gene, but with no DNA this cannot be confirmed. CDR3 length: 14 amino acids. Germline assignment: CDR1 DFQATT and CDR2 SNEGSKA (reference sequence).

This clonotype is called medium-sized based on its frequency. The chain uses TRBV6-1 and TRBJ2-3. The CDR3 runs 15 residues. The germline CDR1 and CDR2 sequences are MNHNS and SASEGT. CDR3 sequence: CASSGTTDTTDTQYF.

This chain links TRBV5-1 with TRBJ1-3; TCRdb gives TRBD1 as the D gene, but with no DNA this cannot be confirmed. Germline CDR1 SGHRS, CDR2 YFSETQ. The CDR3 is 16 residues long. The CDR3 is CASSLGPGNSGNTIYF.

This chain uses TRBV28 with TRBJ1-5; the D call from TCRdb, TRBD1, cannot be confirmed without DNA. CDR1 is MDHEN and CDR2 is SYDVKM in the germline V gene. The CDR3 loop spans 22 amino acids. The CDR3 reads CASSLFSQLVALQGANNQPQHF.

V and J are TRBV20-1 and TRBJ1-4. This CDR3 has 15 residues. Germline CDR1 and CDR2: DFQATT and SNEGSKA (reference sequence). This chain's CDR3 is CSARLRPATNEKLFF.

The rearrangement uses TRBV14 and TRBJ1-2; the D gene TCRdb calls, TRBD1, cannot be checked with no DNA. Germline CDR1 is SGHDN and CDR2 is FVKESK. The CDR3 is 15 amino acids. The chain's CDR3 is CASSPRVWDDYGYTF.

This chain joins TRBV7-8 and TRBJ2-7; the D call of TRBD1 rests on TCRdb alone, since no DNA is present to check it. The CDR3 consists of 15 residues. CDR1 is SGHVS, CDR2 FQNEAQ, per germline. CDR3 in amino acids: CASSLWGQGTYEQYF.

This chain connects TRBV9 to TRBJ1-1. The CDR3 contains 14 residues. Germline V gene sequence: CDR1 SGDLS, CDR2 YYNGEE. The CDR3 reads CASSVGGGDTEAFF.

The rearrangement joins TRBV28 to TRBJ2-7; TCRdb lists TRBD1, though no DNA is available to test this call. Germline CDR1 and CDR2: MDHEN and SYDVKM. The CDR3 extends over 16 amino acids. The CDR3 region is CASSLKGSGPAYEQYF.

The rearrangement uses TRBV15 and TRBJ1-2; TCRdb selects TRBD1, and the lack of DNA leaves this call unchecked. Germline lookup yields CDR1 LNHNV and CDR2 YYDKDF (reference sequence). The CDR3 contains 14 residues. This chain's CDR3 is CATSKTGQRYGYTF. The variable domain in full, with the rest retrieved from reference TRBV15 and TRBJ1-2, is DAMVIQNPRYQVTQFGKPVTLSCSQTLNHNVMYWYQQKSSQAPKLLFHYYDKDFNNEADTPDNFQSRRPNTSFCFLDIRSPGLGDTAMYLCATSKTGQRYGYTFGSGTRLTVV.

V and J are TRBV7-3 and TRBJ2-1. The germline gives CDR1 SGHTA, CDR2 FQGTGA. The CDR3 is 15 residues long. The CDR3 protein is CASSSPQAGHNEQFF.

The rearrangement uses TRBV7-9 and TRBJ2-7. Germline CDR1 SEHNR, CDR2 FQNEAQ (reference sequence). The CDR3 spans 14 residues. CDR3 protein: CASSLGPVAYEQYF. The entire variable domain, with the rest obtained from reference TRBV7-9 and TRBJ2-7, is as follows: DTGVSQNPRHKITKRGQNVTFRCDPISEHNRLYWYRQTLGQGPEFLTYFQNEAQLEKSRLLSDRFSAERPKGSFSTLEIQRTEQGDSAMYLCASSLGPVAYEQYFGPGTRLTVT.

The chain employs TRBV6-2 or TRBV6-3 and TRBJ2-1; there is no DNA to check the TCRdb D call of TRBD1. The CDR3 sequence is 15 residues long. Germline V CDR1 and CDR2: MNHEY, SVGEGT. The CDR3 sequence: CASSLAGGGPNEQFF.

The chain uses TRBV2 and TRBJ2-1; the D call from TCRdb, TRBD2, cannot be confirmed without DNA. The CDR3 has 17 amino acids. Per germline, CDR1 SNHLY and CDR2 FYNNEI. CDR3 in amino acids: CASSERRGLAGEDEQFF.

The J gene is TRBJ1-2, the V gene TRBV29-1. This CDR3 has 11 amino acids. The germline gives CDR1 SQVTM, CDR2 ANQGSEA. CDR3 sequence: CSVTENYGYTF.

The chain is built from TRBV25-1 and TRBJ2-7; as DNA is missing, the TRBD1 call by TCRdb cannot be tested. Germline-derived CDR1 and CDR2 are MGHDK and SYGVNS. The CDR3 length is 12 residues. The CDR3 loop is CATETGFYEQYF.

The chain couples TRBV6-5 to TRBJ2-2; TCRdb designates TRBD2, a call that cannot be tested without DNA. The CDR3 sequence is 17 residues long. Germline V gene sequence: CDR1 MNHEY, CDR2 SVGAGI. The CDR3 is CASSYGTSGSSTGELFF.

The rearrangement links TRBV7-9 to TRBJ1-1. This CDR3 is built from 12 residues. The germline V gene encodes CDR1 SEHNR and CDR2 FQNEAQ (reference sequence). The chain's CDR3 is CASGKTDTEAFF.

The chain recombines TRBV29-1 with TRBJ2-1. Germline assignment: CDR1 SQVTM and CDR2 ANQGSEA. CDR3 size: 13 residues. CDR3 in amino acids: CSVEERAYNEQFF.